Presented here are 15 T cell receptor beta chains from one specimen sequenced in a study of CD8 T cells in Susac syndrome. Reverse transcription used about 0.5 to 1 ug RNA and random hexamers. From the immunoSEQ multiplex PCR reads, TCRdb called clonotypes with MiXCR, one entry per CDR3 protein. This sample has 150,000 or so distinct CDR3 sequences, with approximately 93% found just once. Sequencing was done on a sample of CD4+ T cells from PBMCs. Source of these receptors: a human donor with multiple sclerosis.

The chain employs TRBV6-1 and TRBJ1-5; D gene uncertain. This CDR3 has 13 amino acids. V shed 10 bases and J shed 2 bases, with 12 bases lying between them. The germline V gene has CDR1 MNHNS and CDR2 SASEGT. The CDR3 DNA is TGTGCCATCCGGTGGGAAGGCAATCAGCCCCAGCATTTT. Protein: CAIRWEGNQPQHF.

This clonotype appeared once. The DNA for the CDR3 is TGTGCCAGCAGCCCTACGCTCGGGACGACCTACAATGAGCAGTTCTTC. This translates into CASSPTLGTTYNEQFF. The chain uses TRBV12-3 or TRBV12-4 and TRBJ2-1; D could derive from TRBD1 or TRBD2 (5 bases each). The V gene lost 6 bases and the J gene lost 2 bases, with 17 bases spanning the gap. The CDR3 contains 16 residues.

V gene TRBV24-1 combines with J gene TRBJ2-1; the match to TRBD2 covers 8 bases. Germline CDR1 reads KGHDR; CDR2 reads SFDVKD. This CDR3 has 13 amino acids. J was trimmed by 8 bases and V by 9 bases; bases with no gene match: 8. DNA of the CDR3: TGTGCCACCGAGCTTCAAGCGGGAGATGAGCAGTTCTTC. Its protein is CATELQAGDEQFF.

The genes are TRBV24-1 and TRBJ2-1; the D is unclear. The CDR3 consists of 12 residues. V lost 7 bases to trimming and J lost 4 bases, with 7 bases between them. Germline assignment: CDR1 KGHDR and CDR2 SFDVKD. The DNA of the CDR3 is TGTGCCACCAGCAACCTTTACAATGAGCAGTTCTTC. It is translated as CATSNLYNEQFF.

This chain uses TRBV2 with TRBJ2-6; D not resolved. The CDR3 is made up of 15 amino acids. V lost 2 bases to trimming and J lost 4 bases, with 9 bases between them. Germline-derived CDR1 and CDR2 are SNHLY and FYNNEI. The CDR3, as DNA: TGTGCCAGCAGTGAACTCCTACGGGGGGCCAACGTCCTGACTTTC. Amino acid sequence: CASSELLRGANVLTF.

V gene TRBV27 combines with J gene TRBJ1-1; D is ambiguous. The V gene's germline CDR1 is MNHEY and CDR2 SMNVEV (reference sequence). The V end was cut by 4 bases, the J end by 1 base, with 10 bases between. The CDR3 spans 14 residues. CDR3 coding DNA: TGTGCCAGCAGTTCATTCCCGGAGAACACTGAAGCTTTCTTT. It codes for CASSSFPENTEAFF.

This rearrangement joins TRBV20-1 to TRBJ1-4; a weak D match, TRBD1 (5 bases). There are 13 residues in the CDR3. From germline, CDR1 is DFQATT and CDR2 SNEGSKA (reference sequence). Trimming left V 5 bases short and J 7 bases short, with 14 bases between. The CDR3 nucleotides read TGCAGTGCTCAGGGATGGGGGTTTGAAAAACTGTTTTTT. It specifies CSAQGWGFEKLFF.

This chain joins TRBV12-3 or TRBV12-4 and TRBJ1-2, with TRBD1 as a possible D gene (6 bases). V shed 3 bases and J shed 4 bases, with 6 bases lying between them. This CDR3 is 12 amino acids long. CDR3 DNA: TGTGCCAGCAGTTTGGGGGCCTATGGCTACACCTTC. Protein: CASSLGAYGYTF.

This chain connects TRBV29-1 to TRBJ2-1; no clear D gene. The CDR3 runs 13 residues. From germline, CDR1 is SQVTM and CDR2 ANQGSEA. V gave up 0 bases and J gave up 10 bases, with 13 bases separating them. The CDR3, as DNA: TGCAGCGTTGAAGATCCGCAGGCAAGGGAGCAGTTCTTC. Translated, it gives CSVEDPQAREQFF.

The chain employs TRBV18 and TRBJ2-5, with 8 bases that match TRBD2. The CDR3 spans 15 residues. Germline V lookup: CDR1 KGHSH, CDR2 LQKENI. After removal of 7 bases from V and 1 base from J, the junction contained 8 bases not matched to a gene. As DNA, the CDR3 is TGTGCCAGCTTATTAGCGGGAACCTTCCAAGAGACCCAGTACTTC. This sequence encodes CASLLAGTFQETQYF.

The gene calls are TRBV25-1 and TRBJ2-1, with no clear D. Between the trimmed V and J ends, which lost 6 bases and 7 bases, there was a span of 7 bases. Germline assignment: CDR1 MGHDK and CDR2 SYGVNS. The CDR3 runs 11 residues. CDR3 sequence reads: CASRTWNEQFF. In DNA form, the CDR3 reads TGTGCCAGCAGGACTTGGAATGAGCAGTTCTTC.

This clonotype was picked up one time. CDR3 DNA sequence: TGTGCCAGCAGCCAATACAGGGAAAGGATGAAGACCCAGTACTTC. Residues: CASSQYRERMKTQYF. J is TRBJ2-5 and V is TRBV13, with D maybe TRBD1 (6 bases). The CDR3 runs to 15 residues. Trimming shortened V by 5 bases and J by 6 bases, and 19 bases separated the two germline ends. Germline CDR1 and CDR2: PRHDT and FYEKMQ (reference sequence). Supplemented by reference TRBV13 and TRBJ2-5, the full variable domain reads AAGVIQSPRHLIKEKRETATLKCYPIPRHDTVYWYQQGPGQDPQFLISFYEKMQSDKGSIPDRFSAQQFSDYHSELNMSSLELGDSALYFCASSQYRERMKTQYFGPGTRLLVL.

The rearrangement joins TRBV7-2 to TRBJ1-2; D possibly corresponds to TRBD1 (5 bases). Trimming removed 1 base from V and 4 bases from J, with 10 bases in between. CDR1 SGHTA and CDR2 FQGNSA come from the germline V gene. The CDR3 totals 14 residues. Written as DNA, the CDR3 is TGTGCCAGCAGCTTAGGACAGTTCAGCTATGGCTACACCTTC. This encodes CASSLGQFSYGYTF.

CDR3 loop: CATSRDAGWRTF. The CDR3 DNA follows: TGTGCCACCAGCAGAGATGCGGGGTGGCGGACCTTC. This chain joins TRBV15 and TRBJ1-2, with D uncertain. The CDR3 runs to 12 residues. Germline V gene sequence: CDR1 LNHNV, CDR2 YYDKDF (reference sequence). The V gene lost 0 bases and the J gene lost 14 bases, with 13 bases spanning the gap.

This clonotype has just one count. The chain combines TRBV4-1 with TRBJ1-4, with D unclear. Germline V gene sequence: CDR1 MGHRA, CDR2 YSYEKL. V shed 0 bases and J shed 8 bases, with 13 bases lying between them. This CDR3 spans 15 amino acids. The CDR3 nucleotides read TGCGCCAGCAGCCAAGATGGCGGACGGGCAGAAAAACTGTTTTTT. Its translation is CASSQDGGRAEKLFF.